This entry lists 30 T cell receptor beta chains sequenced from one sample in a study of CD8+CD57+ T cells in acquired aplastic anemia. For CDR3 and TCR beta VDJ profiling, genomic DNA was the template used. TCRdb itself ran the reads through MiXCR, one entry per CDR3 protein. The table lists fewer than 250,000 distinct CDR3 sequences, about 44% of them singletons. The authors sequenced patients whose flow cytometry had shown CD8+CD57+ cell expansion. The specimen was sorted CD4+, CD8+, or CD8+CD57+ T cells (not recorded which) from PBMCs. These receptors originate from a human donor with aplastic anemia.

The rearrangement joins TRBV5-1 to TRBJ2-7; 9 bases align to TRBD1. This CDR3 is 13 amino acids long. V lost 4 bases and J lost 5; bases outside the gene matches: 4. The germline V gene has CDR1 SGHRS and CDR2 YFSETQ. The CDR3 loop reads CASSQRTGDEQYF. The CDR3 DNA reads TGCGCCAGCAGCCAACGGACAGGGGACGAGCAGTACTTC.

This chain connects TRBV9 to TRBJ2-7; 9 bases match TRBD2. This CDR3 contains 15 residues. Germline V gives CDR1 SGDLS, CDR2 YYNGEE. Trimming cost V 4 bases and J 6 bases; bases outside gene matches: 11. CDR3 sequence reads: CASSSAISGGGEQYF. CDR3 nucleotides: TGTGCCAGCAGCTCAGCGATTAGCGGGGGTGGCGAGCAGTACTTC.

Ten or more counts support this clonotype. The rearrangement links TRBV5-6 to TRBJ1-2; D not certain. The length of the CDR3 is 13 residues. Germline loops: CDR1 SGHDT, CDR2 YYEEEE. With 3 bases removed from V and 2 bases from J, the gap between germline ends came to 8 bases. CDR3 amino acids: CASSSSSNYGYTF. CDR3 in DNA: TGTGCCAGCAGCTCGAGTTCGAACTATGGCTACACCTTC.

This clonotype was counted at least ten times. The V gene is TRBV11-2, the J gene TRBJ2-7; the match to TRBD2 covers 10 bases. The CDR3 totals 16 residues. The germline V gene encodes CDR1 SGHAT and CDR2 FQNNGV. V lost 5 bases and J lost 3; bases outside the gene matches: 10. This chain's CDR3 is CASSASGTSVFYEQYF. CDR3 coding DNA: TGTGCCAGCAGCGCGTCCGGGACTAGCGTCTTCTACGAGCAGTACTTC.

The V call is TRBV29-1, the J call TRBJ2-5; 9 bases map to TRBD2. Trimming cost V 2 bases and J 2 bases; bases outside gene matches: 6. Germline V gene data show CDR1 as SQVTM and CDR2 as ANQGSEA. The CDR3 runs 15 residues. In DNA form, the CDR3 reads TGCAGCGTTGAAAGGGCTAGCGGGGTACAAGAGACCCAGTACTTC. The encoded protein is CSVERASGVQETQYF.

This clonotype showed up just a few times. The V call is TRBV19, the J call TRBJ1-1; D is unclear. Germline lookup yields CDR1 LNHDA and CDR2 SQIVND (reference sequence). Deletions cut 1 base from V and 4 bases from J, with 10 bases between. The CDR3 runs 14 residues. Written as DNA, the CDR3 is TGTGCCAGTAGTATAGGGACGGGAGGCACTGAAGCTTTCTTT. Translated, it gives CASSIGTGGTEAFF.

The CDR3 loop is CASSFEDRNTEAFF. CDR3 in DNA: TGTGCCAGCAGTTTCGAGGACAGGAACACTGAAGCTTTCTTT. The chain couples TRBV28 to TRBJ1-1; D possibly corresponds to TRBD1 (6 bases). Germline CDR1 MDHEN, CDR2 SYDVKM. The V end was cut by 3 bases, the J end by 1 base, with 9 bases between. The CDR3 has 14 amino acids.

A few counts support this clonotype. The V and J genes are TRBV27 and TRBJ2-3; TRBD2 matches 7 bases. V lost 10 bases, J lost 3 bases, and 10 bases stayed unmatched. Germline V gives CDR1 MNHEY, CDR2 SMNVEV (reference sequence). The CDR3 covers 14 residues. Here the CDR3 DNA reads TGTGCCACCTCCTTTGCGGGGGTGACAGATACGCAGTATTTT. It is translated as CATSFAGVTDTQYF.

This clonotype has just one count. One base away lies a much larger clone, so this may be a sequencing read error. The chain joins TRBV12-3 or TRBV12-4 to TRBJ2-1, with TRBD2 matching over 9 bases. J was trimmed by 10 bases and V by 3 bases; bases with no gene match: 10. The length of the CDR3 is 15 residues. The CDR3 sequence is CASSLVTSGPAEQFF. The CDR3 DNA reads TGTGCCAGCAGTTTGGTCACTAGCGGGCCGGCCGAGCAGTTCTTC.

This clonotype was seen ten or more times. The chain links TRBV2 to TRBJ1-1; D gene uncertain. CDR1 and CDR2 from the germline V gene are SNHLY and FYNNEI. The V end lost 4 bases, the J end lost 8 bases, and 11 bases lay between the germline ends. This CDR3 has 12 residues. The CDR3 bases are TGTGCCAGCAGTGTTGAGTATCCAGAAGCTTTCTTT. This encodes CASSVEYPEAFF.

DNA for the CDR3: TGTGCCAGTCGACTCATGGGACAGGGGAACACCGGGGAGCTGTTTTTT. Its protein product is CASRLMGQGNTGELFF. This chain joins TRBV19 and TRBJ2-2, with 9 bases matching TRBD1. CDR3 length equals 16 residues. Germline CDR1 and CDR2: LNHDA and SQIVND (reference sequence). The V segment lost 8 bases and the J segment 1 base; nucleotides outside the gene matches: 8. Full variable domain (rest looked up from reference TRBV19 and TRBJ2-2): DGGITQSPKYLFRKEGQNVTLSCEQNLNHDAMYWYRQDPGQGLRLIYYSQIVNDFQKGDIAEGYSVSREKKESFPLTVTSAQKNPTAFYLCASRLMGQGNTGELFFGEGSRLTVL.

This clonotype was detected ten times or more. One junction end disagrees with the germline gene, perhaps due to a read error. This chain links TRBV24-1 with TRBJ1-3, with a tentative D call TRBD1 (5 bases). Germline CDR1 and CDR2: KGHDR and SFDVKD. CDR3 size: 16 residues. Here the CDR3 reads CATSESGARTGNTIYF. In DNA form, the CDR3 reads TGTGCCACCAGTGAGAGCGGGGCTAGGACTGGGAACACCATATATTTT.

This clonotype was seen repeatedly, ten times or more. The gene calls are TRBV5-5 and TRBJ1-1; D perhaps matches TRBD1 (6 bases). V was clipped by 5 bases and J by 0 bases, with 14 bases between them. The V gene's germline CDR1 is SGHKS and CDR2 YYEKEE (reference sequence). This CDR3 is 15 amino acids long. The CDR3 loop is CASRERGGMNTEAFF. The CDR3 bases are TGTGCCAGCAGAGAAAGAGGGGGGATGAACACTGAAGCTTTCTTT.

This clonotype was detected many times. This chain links TRBV7-3 with TRBJ1-6; D gene unclear. Germline-derived CDR1 and CDR2 are SGHTA and FQGTGA. Trimming pared 5 bases from V and 7 bases from J, leaving 12 bases between. The CDR3 totals 14 residues. CDR3 loop: CASSAVHLNSPLHF. CDR3 nucleotides: TGTGCCAGCAGCGCCGTCCACTTGAATTCACCCCTCCACTTT.

This clonotype showed up just once. The V gene is TRBV5-1, the J gene TRBJ1-2; no firm D call. The CDR3 consists of 16 residues. The germline CDR1 and CDR2 sequences are SGHRS and YFSETQ. V gave up 0 bases and J gave up 0 bases, with 12 bases separating them. The CDR3 is CASSLEAGSTNYGYTF. CDR3 DNA: TGCGCCAGCAGCTTGGAGGCAGGATCTACTAACTATGGCTACACCTTC.

This clonotype has at least ten counts. The genes are TRBV10-3 and TRBJ1-1; D gene uncertain. The CDR3 has 14 amino acids. V lost 6 bases, J lost 10 bases, and 21 bases lay in between. Germline V gene data show CDR1 as ENHRY and CDR2 as SYGVKD. CDR3 amino acids: CAIRDDNAIATAFF. The CDR3 bases are TGTGCCATCAGGGATGACAACGCGATCGCAACAGCTTTCTTT.

The chain carries TRBV11-3 and TRBJ2-1; D is undetermined. The CDR3 length is 11 residues. V was shortened by 10 bases and J by 3 bases, with 7 bases between the two germline ends. The germline V gene has CDR1 SGHNT and CDR2 YENEEA. CDR3 sequence: CATTFYNEQFF. DNA for the CDR3: TGTGCCACCACATTCTACAATGAGCAGTTCTTC.

The V and J genes are TRBV7-2 and TRBJ1-6; D may be TRBD1 (6 bases). The V and J ends lost 5 bases and 4 bases respectively, with 12 bases between them. Germline-derived CDR1 and CDR2 are SGHTA and FQGNSA. This CDR3 has 15 residues. The CDR3 DNA follows: TGTGCCAGCAGCATCCGGGACATTTATAATTCACCCCTCCACTTT. This encodes CASSIRDIYNSPLHF.

This chain connects TRBV9 to TRBJ2-3, with unresolved D. This CDR3 is built from 14 residues. V was pared by 0 bases and J by 11 bases, with 16 bases between. Germline assignment: CDR1 SGDLS and CDR2 YYNGEE. In nucleotides, the CDR3 is TGTGCCAGCAGCGTAGACCGGATCTACAATGAGCAGTATTTT. This encodes CASSVDRIYNEQYF.

The chain joins TRBV29-1 to TRBJ2-1; TRBD1 matches 8 bases. CDR1 and CDR2 from the germline V gene are SQVTM and ANQGSEA. The CDR3 has 15 amino acids. The V segment lost 1 base and the J segment 8 bases; nucleotides outside the gene matches: 10. The CDR3 loop is CSVEGELAGGDEQFF. DNA for the CDR3: TGCAGCGTTGAAGGTGAATTGGCAGGGGGCGATGAGCAGTTCTTC.

This clonotype was detected many times. The CDR3 reads CASSQVTGPVYEQYF. The CDR3 bases are TGCGCCAGCAGCCAAGTGACCGGGCCAGTCTACGAGCAGTACTTC. The chain links TRBV4-1 to TRBJ2-7; no clear D gene. The CDR3 consists of 15 residues. Trimming took off 1 base at V and 3 bases at J, with 13 bases between the two ends. The V gene's germline CDR1 is MGHRA and CDR2 YSYEKL.

This clonotype was counted ten times or more. The chain links TRBV7-9 to TRBJ1-5; D is possibly TRBD1 (6 bases). Germline CDR1 and CDR2: SEHNR and FQNEAQ (reference sequence). The CDR3 runs 15 residues. Trimming stripped 5 bases from V and 6 bases from J, with 17 bases between. DNA of the CDR3: TGTGCCAGCAGCGCAGACAGGCCCGGAGGTCAGCCCCAGCATTTT. It encodes CASSADRPGGQPQHF.

V is TRBV20-1 and J is TRBJ2-5; no clear D gene. The CDR3 contains 11 residues. The V and J ends lost 3 bases and 4 bases respectively, with 6 bases between them. Germline V CDR1 and CDR2: DFQATT, SNEGSKA (reference sequence). The CDR3 DNA reads as TGCAGTGCTAGTTGGGGAGAGACCCAGTACTTC. The encoded protein is CSASWGETQYF.

This clonotype was counted many times. The chain has TRBV10-3 and TRBJ2-7; D not certain. CDR3 length: 11 residues. Trimming stripped 3 bases from V and 5 bases from J, with 5 bases between. Germline assignment: CDR1 ENHRY and CDR2 SYGVKD. The DNA for the CDR3 is TGTGCCATCAGTGAAGACCACGAGCAGTACTTC. Translated, it gives CAISEDHEQYF.

The chain has TRBV20-1 and TRBJ2-1; TRBD2 agrees at 15 bases. J gave up 1 base and V 6 bases, and 7 bases lay outside the gene matches. Germline CDR1 is DFQATT and CDR2 is SNEGSKA (reference sequence). The CDR3 extends over 17 amino acids. The CDR3 sequence is CSAWTSGGAGSYNEQFF. The DNA for the CDR3 is TGCAGTGCCTGGACTAGCGGGGGGGCCGGGTCCTACAATGAGCAGTTCTTC.

This clonotype occurred many times. The chain is built from TRBV19 and TRBJ2-3; D unclear. The CDR3 spans 14 residues. Trimming stripped 6 bases from V and 2 bases from J, with 12 bases between. Per the germline V gene, CDR1 is LNHDA and CDR2 is SQIVND (reference sequence). The CDR3 region is CASSIKRSTDTQYF. In DNA form, the CDR3 reads TGTGCCAGTAGCATCAAACGGTCCACAGATACGCAGTATTTT. Complete variable domain (other parts from reference TRBV19 and TRBJ2-3): DGGITQSPKYLFRKEGQNVTLSCEQNLNHDAMYWYRQDPGQGLRLIYYSQIVNDFQKGDIAEGYSVSREKKESFPLTVTSAQKNPTAFYLCASSIKRSTDTQYFGPGTRLTVL.

This clonotype was detected many times. The V gene is TRBV9, the J gene TRBJ2-3; perhaps D is TRBD1 or TRBD2 (5 bases each). Germline CDR1 reads SGDLS; CDR2 reads YYNGEE. The ends were cut back, 3 bases at V and 2 bases at J, with 16 bases in the middle. The length of the CDR3 is 16 residues. The CDR3 loop reads CASSETGGGNTDTQYF. As DNA, the CDR3 is TGTGCCAGCAGCGAAACCGGTGGGGGTAACACAGATACGCAGTATTTT.

The chain joins TRBV7-9 to TRBJ1-2, with 10 positions matching TRBD1. Germline V gives CDR1 SEHNR, CDR2 FQNEAQ (reference sequence). The CDR3 is 14 amino acids. V was pared by 8 bases and J by 4 bases, with 7 bases of the junction left unmatched. The chain's CDR3 is CASQSTGGFYGYTF. CDR3 DNA sequence: TGTGCCAGCCAATCGACAGGGGGCTTCTATGGCTACACCTTC.

As concerns this clonotype: A much larger clone differs from this one at a single base, so this may be a read error. The chain carries TRBV30 and TRBJ1-1; D call uncertain. Germline values: CDR1 GTSNPN, CDR2 SVGIG (reference sequence). CDR3 length: 9 residues. CDR3 protein: CTWSPQAFF. The CDR3 nucleotides are TGTACCTGGAGTCCCCAAGCTTTCTTT.

V and J are TRBV5-4 and TRBJ2-6; D ambiguous. The CDR3 runs 16 residues. V was clipped by 5 bases and J by 0 bases, with 12 bases between them. Looked up from germline, CDR1 is SGHNT and CDR2 is YYREEE (reference sequence). The CDR3 protein is CASRYDGYSGANVLTF. DNA of the CDR3: TGTGCCAGCAGGTACGACGGATACTCTGGGGCCAACGTCCTGACTTTC.